The 11 T cell receptor beta chains reported below all come from one sample, sequenced in a study of control samples from healthy donors and cancer patients (dated by TCRdb to 2018 to 2020). Library construction relied on the immunoSEQ multiplex PCR assay. Here the immuneACCESS table is served through TCRdb, limited to in-frame sequences with V and J called. Missing clones are a known gap in these copies; in checked studies unresolved V genes cover under half, and the rest lacks a known reason. The table for this sample lists some 150,000 clones; roughly 94% of them were counted only once. The ten largest clones capture approximately 14% of the sample. The sample comprised PBMCs. The receptors shown here come from a man in his sixties with colorectal cancer.

The chain couples TRBV2 to TRBJ1-2, with no clear D. V lost 1 base to trimming and J lost 0 bases, with 9 bases between them. The length of the CDR3 is 15 residues. CDR1 and CDR2 (germline): SNHLY, FYNNEI. The CDR3 loop is CASSEDYSPNYGYTF. The CDR3 DNA sequence: TGTGCCAGCAGTGAAGATTACAGCCCTAACTATGGCTACACCTTC.

The rearrangement links TRBV18 to TRBJ2-7; 7 nucleotides agree with TRBD1. CDR1 is KGHSH and CDR2 is LQKENI in the germline V gene. The ends lost 6 bases at V and 1 base at J; junction bases unmatched: 9. This CDR3 spans 15 amino acids. CDR3 loop: CASSPTPGQSYEQYF. The DNA for the CDR3 is TGTGCCAGCTCTCCAACCCCGGGACAGTCCTACGAGCAGTACTTC.

The chain is built from TRBV30 and TRBJ2-7, with 11 bases fitting TRBD1. The germline V gene has CDR1 GTSNPN and CDR2 SVGIG (reference sequence). Germline trimming cut 5 bases from V and 7 bases from J; bases unmatched to any gene: 4. This CDR3 spans 12 amino acids. The CDR3 DNA is TGTGCCTGGGGACAGGGGGCGAGGGAGCAGTACTTC. Translating it yields CAWGQGAREQYF. Filled out from reference TRBV30 and TRBJ2-7, the complete variable domain reads SQTIHQWPATLVQPVGSPLSLECTVEGTSNPNLYWYRQAAGRGLQLLFYSVGIGQISSEVPQNLSASRPQDRQFILSSKKLLLSDSGFYLCAWGQGAREQYFGPGTRLTVT.

In DNA, the CDR3 is TGTGCCAGCAGCCTTCTCGGGAGTCGTGAAGCTTTCTTT. Encoded protein: CASSLLGSREAFF. V gene TRBV6-2 or TRBV6-3 combines with J gene TRBJ1-1, with D hard to call. V was cut by 6 bases and J by 7 bases, with 15 bases left in between. Germline V gives CDR1 MNHEY, CDR2 SVGEGT. The CDR3 consists of 13 residues.

With respect to this clone: Since no conserved phenylalanine or tryptophan closes the CDR3, a read error is the likely cause. The chain employs TRBV4-3 and TRBJ1-2; D might be TRBD1 (6 bases). Germline V gene data show CDR1 as LGHNA and CDR2 as YSLEER. The CDR3 length is 15 residues. Trimming stripped 0 bases from V and 0 bases from J, with 8 bases between. The DNA of the CDR3 is TGCGCCAGCAGCCAAGAAAGGGGGGCTAACTATGGCTACACCCTC. It specifies CASSQERGANYGYTL.

This clone was seen once. This rearrangement joins TRBV9 to TRBJ2-2; 8 bases align to TRBD2. V shed 3 bases and J 0 bases; nucleotides not matched to a gene: 10. CDR1 SGDLS and CDR2 YYNGEE come from the germline V gene. The CDR3 extends over 18 amino acids. CDR3 residues: CASSAPGGGSANTGELFF. CDR3 coding DNA: TGTGCCAGCAGCGCCCCGGGCGGGGGGAGCGCGAACACCGGGGAGCTGTTTTTT. The whole variable domain, filled in from reference TRBV9 and TRBJ2-2, reads DSGVTQTPKHLITATGQRVTLRCSPRSGDLSVYWYQQSLDQGLQFLIQYYNGEERAKGNILERFSAQQFPDLHSELNLSSLELGDSALYFCASSAPGGGSANTGELFFGEGSRLTVL.

The rearrangement joins TRBV11-2 to TRBJ2-5, with D perhaps matching TRBD2 (6 bases). The V gene lost 2 bases and the J gene lost 4 bases, with 11 bases spanning the gap. The CDR3 length is 14 residues. The germline CDR1 and CDR2 sequences are SGHAT and FQNNGV. This CDR3 is CASSLFVGGETQYF. The CDR3 DNA follows: TGTGCCAGCAGCTTATTCGTGGGAGGAGAGACCCAGTACTTC.

The chain carries TRBV5-1 and TRBJ1-1; D is unresolved. Per the germline V gene, CDR1 is SGHRS and CDR2 is YFSETQ. The CDR3 covers 11 residues. Trimming took off 3 bases at V and 3 bases at J, with 3 bases between the two ends. The CDR3 DNA reads as TGCGCCAGCAGCTCGTACACTGAAGCTTTCTTT. Translation: CASSSYTEAFF.

The chain employs TRBV6-1 and TRBJ1-3; TRBD1 aligns across 9 bases. Trimming removed 2 bases from V and 3 bases from J; junction bases left unmatched: 11. The CDR3 contains 18 residues. In germline, CDR1 is MNHNS, CDR2 SASEGT. The DNA for the CDR3 is TGTGCCAGCAGTGAATACGCCCGGGGACAGGGATTTGGAAACACCATATATTTT. Translated: CASSEYARGQGFGNTIYF.

The chain uses TRBV6-5 and TRBJ2-5, with TRBD1 identical over 10 bases. The V gene end was trimmed by 5 bases and the J gene end by 5 bases; junction bases not matched to a gene: 5. There are 14 residues in the CDR3. Germline V CDR1 and CDR2: MNHEY, SVGAGI. This CDR3 is CASSKTGGAETQYF. The CDR3 DNA is TGTGCCAGCAGTAAGACAGGGGGCGCGGAGACCCAGTACTTC.

CDR3 coding DNA: TGTGCCAGCAGGGGGCCTAAGCGGGGCACAGATACGCAGTATTTT. This gives the protein CASRGPKRGTDTQYF. This chain links TRBV5-5 with TRBJ2-3, with D perhaps matching TRBD2 (6 bases). V gave up 5 bases and J gave up 1 base, with 14 bases separating them. Germline V gene lookup returns CDR1 SGHKS and CDR2 YYEKEE (reference sequence). The CDR3 runs to 15 residues.